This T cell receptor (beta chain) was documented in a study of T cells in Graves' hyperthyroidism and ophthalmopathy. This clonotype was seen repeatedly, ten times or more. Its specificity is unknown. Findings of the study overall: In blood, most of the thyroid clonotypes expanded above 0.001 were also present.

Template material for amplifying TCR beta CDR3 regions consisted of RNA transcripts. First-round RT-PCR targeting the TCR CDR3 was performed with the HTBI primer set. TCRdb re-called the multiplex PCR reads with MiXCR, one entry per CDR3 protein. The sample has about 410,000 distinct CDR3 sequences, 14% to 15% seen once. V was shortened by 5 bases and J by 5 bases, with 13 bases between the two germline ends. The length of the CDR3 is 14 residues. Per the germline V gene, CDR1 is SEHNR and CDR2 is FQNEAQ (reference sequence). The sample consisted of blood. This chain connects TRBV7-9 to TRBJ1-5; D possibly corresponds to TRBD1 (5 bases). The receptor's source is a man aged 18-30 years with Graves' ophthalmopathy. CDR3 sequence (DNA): TGTGCCAGCAGCCAGACAGCAGAACATCAGCCCCAGCATTTT. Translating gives CASSQTAEHQPQHF.